This TCR beta chain originates from a study of control samples from healthy donors and cancer patients. Trimming took off 1 base at V and 7 bases at J, with 14 bases between the two ends. The CDR3 covers 15 residues. CDR1 SGHTA and CDR2 FQGNSA come from the germline V gene. TCRdb's table, derived via immunoSEQ multiplex PCR, lists solely in-frame clones and lacks some. The sample has 150,000 or so clones; 93% are singletons. The chain employs TRBV7-2 and TRBJ2-1; the D gene is possibly TRBD2 (5 bases). What was sequenced was blood. The receptor was derived from a man aged 18 to 35 in good health. CDR3 DNA sequence: TGTGCCAGCAGCTTAGGCAAGCAGCGGCTGAATGAGCAGTTCTTC. Residues: CASSLGKQRLNEQFF.